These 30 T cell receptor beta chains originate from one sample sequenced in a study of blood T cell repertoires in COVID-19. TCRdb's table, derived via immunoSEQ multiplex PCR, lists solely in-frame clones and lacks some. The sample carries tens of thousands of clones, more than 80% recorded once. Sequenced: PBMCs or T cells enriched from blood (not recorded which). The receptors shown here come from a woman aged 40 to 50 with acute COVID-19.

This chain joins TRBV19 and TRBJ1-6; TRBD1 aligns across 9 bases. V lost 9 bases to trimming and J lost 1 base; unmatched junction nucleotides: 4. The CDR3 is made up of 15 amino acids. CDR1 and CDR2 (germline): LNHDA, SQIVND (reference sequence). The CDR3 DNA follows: TGTGCCAGCAGGGACAGGGCTTCCTATAATTCACCCCTCCACTTT. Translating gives CASRDRASYNSPLHF.

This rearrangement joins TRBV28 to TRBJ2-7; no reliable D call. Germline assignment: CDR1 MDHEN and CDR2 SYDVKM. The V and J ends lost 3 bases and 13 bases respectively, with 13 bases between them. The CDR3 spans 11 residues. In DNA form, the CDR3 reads TGTGCCAGCAGTTTCTCTCCTGAGCTCTACTTC. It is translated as CASSFSPELYF.

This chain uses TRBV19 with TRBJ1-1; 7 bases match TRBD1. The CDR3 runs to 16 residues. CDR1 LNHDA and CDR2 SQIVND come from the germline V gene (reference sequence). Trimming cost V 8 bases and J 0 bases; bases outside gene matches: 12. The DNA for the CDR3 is TGTGCCAGTTATCCGGACAGGTTGGGGATGAACACTGAAGCTTTCTTT. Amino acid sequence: CASYPDRLGMNTEAFF.

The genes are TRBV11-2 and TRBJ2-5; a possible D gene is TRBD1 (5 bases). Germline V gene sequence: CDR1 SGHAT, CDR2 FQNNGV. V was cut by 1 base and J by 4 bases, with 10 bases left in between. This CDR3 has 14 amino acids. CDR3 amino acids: CASSLGQGPETQYF. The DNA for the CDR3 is TGTGCCAGCAGCTTAGGGCAGGGCCCAGAGACCCAGTACTTC.

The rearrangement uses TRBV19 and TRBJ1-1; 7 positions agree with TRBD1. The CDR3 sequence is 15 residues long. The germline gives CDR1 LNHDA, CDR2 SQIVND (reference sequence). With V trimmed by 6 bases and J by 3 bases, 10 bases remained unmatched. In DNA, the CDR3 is TGTGCCAGTAGGCCTCCCGACAGGGTAGACACTGAAGCTTTCTTT. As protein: CASRPPDRVDTEAFF.

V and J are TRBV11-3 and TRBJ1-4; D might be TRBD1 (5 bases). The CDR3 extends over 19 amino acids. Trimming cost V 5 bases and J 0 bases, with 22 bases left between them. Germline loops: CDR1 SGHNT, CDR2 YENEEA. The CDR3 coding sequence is TGTGCCAGCAGCCCCAGAGCGGGACCCGTCTTTGCAACTAATGAAAAACTGTTTTTT. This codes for CASSPRAGPVFATNEKLFF.

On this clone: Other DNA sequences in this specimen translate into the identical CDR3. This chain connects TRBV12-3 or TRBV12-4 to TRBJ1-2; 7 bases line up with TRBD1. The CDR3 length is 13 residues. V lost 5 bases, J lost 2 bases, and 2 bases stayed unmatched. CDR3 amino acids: CASSPTGNYGYTF. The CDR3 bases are TGTGCCAGCAGTCCGACAGGGAACTATGGCTACACCTTC.

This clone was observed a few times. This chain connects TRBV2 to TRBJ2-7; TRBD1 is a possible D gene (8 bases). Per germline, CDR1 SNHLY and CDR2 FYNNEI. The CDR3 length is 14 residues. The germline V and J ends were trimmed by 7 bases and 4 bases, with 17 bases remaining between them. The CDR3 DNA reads TGTGCCAGCACCCGCCGGGGGGACAGGTACGAGCAGTACGTC. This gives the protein CASTRRGDRYEQYV.

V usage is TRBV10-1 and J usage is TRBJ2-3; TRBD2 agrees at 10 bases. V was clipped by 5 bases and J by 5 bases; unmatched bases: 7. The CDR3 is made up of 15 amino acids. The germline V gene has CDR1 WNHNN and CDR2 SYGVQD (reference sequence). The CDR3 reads CASSTGLAEGDTQYF. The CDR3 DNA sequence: TGCGCCAGCAGTACTGGACTAGCGGAGGGAGATACGCAGTATTTT.

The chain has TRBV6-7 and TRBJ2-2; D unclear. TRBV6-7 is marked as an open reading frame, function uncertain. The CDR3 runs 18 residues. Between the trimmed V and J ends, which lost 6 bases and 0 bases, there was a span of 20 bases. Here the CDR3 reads CASRFTTGPNANTGELFF. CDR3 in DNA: TGTGCCAGCAGATTTACAACTGGGCCAAACGCGAACACCGGGGAGCTGTTTTTT.

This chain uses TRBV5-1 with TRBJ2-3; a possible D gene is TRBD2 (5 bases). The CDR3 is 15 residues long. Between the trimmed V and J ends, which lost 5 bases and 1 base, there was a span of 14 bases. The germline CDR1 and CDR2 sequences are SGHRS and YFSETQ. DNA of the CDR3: TGCGCCAGCAGGGCGGGCCTAGTGCGCACAGATACGCAGTATTTT. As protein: CASRAGLVRTDTQYF.

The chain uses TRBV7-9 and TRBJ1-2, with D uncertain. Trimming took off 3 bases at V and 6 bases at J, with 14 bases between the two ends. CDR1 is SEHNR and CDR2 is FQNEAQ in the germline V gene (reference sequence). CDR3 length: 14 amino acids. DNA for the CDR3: TGTGCCAGCAGCTTCTCCGGCGGTGGAGATGGCTACACCTTC. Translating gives CASSFSGGGDGYTF.

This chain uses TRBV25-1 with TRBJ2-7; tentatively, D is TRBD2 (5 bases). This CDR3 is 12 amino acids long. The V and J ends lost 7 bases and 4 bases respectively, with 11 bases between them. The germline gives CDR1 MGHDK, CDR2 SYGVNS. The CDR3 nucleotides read TGTGCCAGCACCAGAACGGGGTACGAGCAGTACTTC. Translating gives CASTRTGYEQYF.

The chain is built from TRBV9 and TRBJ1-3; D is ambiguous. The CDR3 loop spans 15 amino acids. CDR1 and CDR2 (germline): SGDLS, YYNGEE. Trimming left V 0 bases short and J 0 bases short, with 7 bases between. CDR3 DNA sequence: TGTGCCAGCAGCGTAGACAGCCGCTCTGGAAACACCATATATTTT. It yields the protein CASSVDSRSGNTIYF.

This CDR3 is CASSLDSGLAGDTQYF. The CDR3 bases are TGCGCCAGCAGCTTGGACAGCGGACTAGCTGGAGATACGCAGTATTTT. V and J are TRBV5-1 and TRBJ2-3; 8 positions match TRBD2. V lost 0 bases to trimming and J lost 5 bases; unmatched junction nucleotides: 8. Germline lookup yields CDR1 SGHRS and CDR2 YFSETQ. The CDR3 has 16 residues.

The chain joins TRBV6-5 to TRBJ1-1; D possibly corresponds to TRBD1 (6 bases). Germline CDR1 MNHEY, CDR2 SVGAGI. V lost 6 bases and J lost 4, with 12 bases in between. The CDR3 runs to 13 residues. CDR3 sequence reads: CASRAVRGTEAFF. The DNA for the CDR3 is TGTGCCAGCAGGGCCGTCAGGGGCACTGAAGCTTTCTTT.

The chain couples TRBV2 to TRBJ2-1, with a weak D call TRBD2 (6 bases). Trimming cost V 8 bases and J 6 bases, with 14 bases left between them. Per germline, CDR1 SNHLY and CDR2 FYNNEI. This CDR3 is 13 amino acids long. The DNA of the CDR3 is TGTGCCAGCTCCTCCGGGGGAATCAATGAGCAGTTCTTC. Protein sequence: CASSSGGINEQFF.

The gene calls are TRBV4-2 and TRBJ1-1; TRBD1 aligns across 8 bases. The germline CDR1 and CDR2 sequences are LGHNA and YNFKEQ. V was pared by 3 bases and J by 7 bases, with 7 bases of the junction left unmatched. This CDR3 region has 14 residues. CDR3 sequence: CASSQADRDGEAFF. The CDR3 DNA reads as TGTGCCAGCAGCCAGGCGGACAGGGACGGTGAAGCTTTCTTT.

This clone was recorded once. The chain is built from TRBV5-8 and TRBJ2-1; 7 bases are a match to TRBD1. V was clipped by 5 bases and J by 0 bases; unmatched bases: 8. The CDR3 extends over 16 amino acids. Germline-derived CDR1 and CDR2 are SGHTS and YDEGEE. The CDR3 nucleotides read TGTGCCAGCAGGTTACTAGGGACAGTCTCCTACAATGAGCAGTTCTTC. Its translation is CASRLLGTVSYNEQFF. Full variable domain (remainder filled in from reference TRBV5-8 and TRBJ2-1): EAGVTQSPTHLIKTRGQQATLRCSPISGHTSVYWYQQALGLGLQFLLWYDEGEERNRGNFPPRFSGRQFPNYSSELNVNALELEDSALYLCASRLLGTVSYNEQFFGPGTRLTVL.

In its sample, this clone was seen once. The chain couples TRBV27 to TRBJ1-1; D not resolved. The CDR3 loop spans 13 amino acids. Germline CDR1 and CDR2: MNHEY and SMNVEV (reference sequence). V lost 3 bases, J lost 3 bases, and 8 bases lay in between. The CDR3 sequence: CASSFWRDTEAFF. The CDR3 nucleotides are TGTGCCAGCAGTTTTTGGCGGGACACTGAAGCTTTCTTT.

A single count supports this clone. DNA of the CDR3: TGCGCCAGCAGTGAAGCGGGAGATCGTCAGCCCCAGCATTTT. Translated: CASSEAGDRQPQHF. The chain recombines TRBV10-1 with TRBJ1-5; D is unresolved. The CDR3 has 14 amino acids. The germline gives CDR1 WNHNN, CDR2 SYGVQD (reference sequence). Trimming took 3 bases from V and 6 from J, leaving 12 bases between them.

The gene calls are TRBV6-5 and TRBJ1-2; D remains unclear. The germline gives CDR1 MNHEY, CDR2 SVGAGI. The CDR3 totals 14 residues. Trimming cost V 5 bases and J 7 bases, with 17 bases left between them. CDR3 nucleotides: TGTGCCAGCAGTCTACAACGTGAGAGGAGTGGCTACACCTTC. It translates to CASSLQRERSGYTF.

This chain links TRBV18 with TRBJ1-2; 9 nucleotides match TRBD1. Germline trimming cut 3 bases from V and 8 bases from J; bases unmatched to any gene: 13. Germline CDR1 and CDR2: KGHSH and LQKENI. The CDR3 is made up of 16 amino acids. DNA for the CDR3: TGTGCCAGCTCACCGGGACAGGGCGTTCTGTTTAGCGGCTACACCTTC. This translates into CASSPGQGVLFSGYTF. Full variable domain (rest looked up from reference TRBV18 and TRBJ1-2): NAGVMQNPRHLVRRRGQEARLRCSPMKGHSHVYWYRQLPEEGLKFMVYLQKENIIDESGMPKERFSAEFPKEGPSILRIQQVVRGDSAAYFCASSPGQGVLFSGYTFGSGTRLTVV.

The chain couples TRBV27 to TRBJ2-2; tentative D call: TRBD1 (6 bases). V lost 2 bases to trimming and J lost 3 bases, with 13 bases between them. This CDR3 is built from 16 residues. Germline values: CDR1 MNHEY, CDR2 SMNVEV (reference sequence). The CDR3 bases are TGTGCCAGCAGTTTAAAGGGACACTCGTACACCGGGGAGCTGTTTTTT. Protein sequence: CASSLKGHSYTGELFF.

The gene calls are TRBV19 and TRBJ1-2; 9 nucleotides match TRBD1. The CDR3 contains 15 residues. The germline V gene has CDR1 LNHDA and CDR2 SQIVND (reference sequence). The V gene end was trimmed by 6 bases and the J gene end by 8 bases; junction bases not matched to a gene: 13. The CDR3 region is CASSPQQGQGYGYTF. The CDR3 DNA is TGTGCCAGTAGCCCACAGCAGGGACAGGGTTACGGCTACACCTTC.

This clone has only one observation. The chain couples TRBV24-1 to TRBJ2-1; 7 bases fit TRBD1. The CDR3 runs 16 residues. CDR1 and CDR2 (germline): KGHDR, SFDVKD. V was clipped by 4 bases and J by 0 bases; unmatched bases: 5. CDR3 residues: CATSEPGTASYNEQFF. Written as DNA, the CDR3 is TGTGCCACCAGTGAACCCGGGACAGCCTCCTACAATGAGCAGTTCTTC.

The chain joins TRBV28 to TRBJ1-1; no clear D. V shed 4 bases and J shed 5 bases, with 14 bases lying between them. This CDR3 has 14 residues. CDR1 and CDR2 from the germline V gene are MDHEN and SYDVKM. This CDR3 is CASSSRGGQTEAFF. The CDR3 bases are TGTGCCAGCAGTTCCCGAGGAGGCCAGACTGAAGCTTTCTTT.

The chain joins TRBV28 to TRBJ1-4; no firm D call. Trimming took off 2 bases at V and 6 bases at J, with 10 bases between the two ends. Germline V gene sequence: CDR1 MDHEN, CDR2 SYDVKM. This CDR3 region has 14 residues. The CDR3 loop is CASSLTGRYEKLFF. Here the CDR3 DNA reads TGTGCCAGCAGTTTAACGGGGAGATATGAAAAACTGTTTTTT.

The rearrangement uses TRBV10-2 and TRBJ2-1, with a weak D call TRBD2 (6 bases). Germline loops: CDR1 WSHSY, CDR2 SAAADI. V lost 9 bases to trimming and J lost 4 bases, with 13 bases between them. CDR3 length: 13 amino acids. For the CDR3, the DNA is TGCGCCAGTCGGGACTCTAGGTACAATGAGCAGTTCTTC. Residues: CASRDSRYNEQFF.

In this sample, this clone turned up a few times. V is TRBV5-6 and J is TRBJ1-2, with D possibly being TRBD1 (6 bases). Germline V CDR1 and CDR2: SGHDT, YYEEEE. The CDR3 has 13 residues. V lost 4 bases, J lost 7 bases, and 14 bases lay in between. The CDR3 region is CASSLRGIGGYTF. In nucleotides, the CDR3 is TGTGCCAGCAGCCTTAGGGGGATCGGTGGCTACACCTTC.